These T cell receptor beta chains were read from a single sample in a study of blood T cell repertoires in COVID-19. TCRdb keeps only in-frame clones here, not all; method: immunoSEQ multiplex PCR. The sample holds 70,000 to 90,000 clones; about four fifths are singletons and the top ten take approximately 22%. What was sequenced was peripheral blood. The receptors here all came from a human donor in a cohort sampled during active COVID-19. CDR3s include the opening cysteine and the closing phenylalanine or tryptophan. The D gene is left open where the match is weak. The size field is filled for only some rows; it gives once, few, many or a size class.

TRBJ1-4 | NA | TRBV13 | TRBD1 | CASSRGTENEKLFF | TGTGCCAGCAGCCGGGGGACAGAGAATGAAAAACTGTTTTTT
TRBJ2-5 | once | TRBV2 | TRBD2 | CASNSGILLWTQYF | TGTGCCAGCAACAGCGGGATACTTCTCTGGACCCAGTACTTC
TRBJ1-2 | NA | TRBV30 | TRBD1 | CAGPGQGWWDGYTF | TGTGCCGGCCCGGGACAGGGGTGGTGGGATGGCTACACCTTC
TRBJ2-5 | NA | TRBV5-1 | TRBD2 | CASSLDAGEETQYF | TGCGCCAGCAGCTTGGACGCGGGAGAGGAGACCCAGTACTTC
TRBJ2-5 | NA | TRBV7-6 | NA | CASSLGHSETQYF | TGTGCCAGCAGTTTGGGACATTCGGAGACCCAGTACTTC
TRBJ2-1 | NA | TRBV7-2 | NA | CASSLARHNNEQFF | TGTGCCAGCAGCTTAGCGCGACATAACAATGAGCAGTTCTTC
TRBJ1-4 | NA | TRBV5-1 | TRBD1 | CASSLPGGAVEKLFF | TGCGCCAGCAGCTTGCCAGGGGGTGCGGTTGAAAAACTGTTTTTT
TRBJ1-3 | NA | TRBV5-6 | TRBD1 | CASSLGQGSYTIYF | TGTGCCAGCAGCTTGGGACAGGGTTCGTACACCATATATTTT
TRBJ2-1 | NA | TRBV6-5 | NA | CASIASASYNEQFF | TGTGCCAGCATCGCTAGCGCGAGTTACAATGAGCAGTTCTTC
TRBJ1-2 | few | TRBV18 | NA | CASSPRVDRTNYGYTF | TGTGCCAGCTCACCAAGGGTGGACAGAACTAACTATGGCTACACCTTC
TRBJ2-3 | NA | TRBV6-5 | NA | CASRGTMGADTQYF | TGTGCCAGCAGGGGTACTATGGGGGCCGATACGCAGTATTTT
TRBJ2-3 | NA | TRBV5-1 | TRBD2 | CASSLFAGASTDTQYF | TGCGCCAGCAGCTTGTTTGCGGGAGCGAGCACAGATACGCAGTATTTT
TRBJ2-1 | NA | TRBV4-2 | TRBD2 | CASSPGIVVGGPDEQFF | TGTGCCAGCAGCCCTGGAATAGTGGTGGGAGGGCCCGATGAGCAGTTCTTC
TRBJ1-2 | NA | TRBV3-1/TRBV3-2 | NA | CASSQDLVGRVFGYTF | TGTGCCAGCAGCCAAGATCTTGTGGGCAGGGTATTTGGCTACACCTTC
TRBJ2-2 | NA | TRBV5-1 | TRBD2 | CASSLPSGRELFF | TGCGCCAGCAGCCTACCTAGCGGGAGGGAACTGTTTTTT
TRBJ1-2 | NA | TRBV19 | NA | CASSIDHGRDLGYTF | TGTGCCAGTAGTATAGATCATGGCAGGGATCTTGGCTACACCTTC
TRBJ2-1 | NA | TRBV5-1 | TRBD2 | CASSLAASGILYNEQFF | TGCGCCAGCAGCCTGGCGGCCAGCGGGATCCTCTACAATGAGCAGTTCTTC
TRBJ2-2 | NA | TRBV21-1 | NA | CASSKALGTSGGPGGANTGELFF | TGTGCCAGCAGCAAAGCGCTGGGGACTAGCGGGGGACCGGGAGGGGCGAACACCGGGGAGCTGTTTTTT